A single sample gave rise to the 8 T cell receptor beta chains below, sequenced in a study of CD8 T cells in Susac syndrome. RNA was extracted with the RNeasy kit, and a quantity of 0.5 to 1 ug was reverse transcribed using random hexamers. TCRdb redid the calling of the immunoSEQ multiplex PCR reads with MiXCR, one entry per CDR3 protein. Of 250,000 to 300,000 distinct CDR3 sequences in the sample, about 89% are singletons; the top ten hold around 0.18%. The material sequenced was CD8+ T cells from PBMCs. The source of these receptors is a human donor with multiple sclerosis.

This sequence joins TRBV27 and TRBJ2-7, with TRBD2 matching 7 bases. CDR1 is MNHEY, CDR2 SMNVEV, per germline (reference sequence). V was pared by 1 base and J by 7 bases, with 16 bases of the junction left unmatched. The CDR3 has 17 residues. CDR3 in amino acids: CASSLYPPAGAWGEQYF. In DNA, the CDR3 is TGTGCCAGCAGTTTATACCCACCGGCGGGAGCATGGGGAGAGCAGTACTTC.

This clonotype occurred a few times. This chain uses TRBV6-5 with TRBJ2-1, with unresolved D. This CDR3 has 12 residues. The germline V and J ends were trimmed by 0 bases and 9 bases, with 6 bases remaining between them. Looked up from germline, CDR1 is MNHEY and CDR2 is SVGAGI. The CDR3 sequence is CASSYSVGEQFF. The CDR3 coding sequence is TGTGCCAGCAGTTACTCGGTCGGTGAGCAGTTCTTC.

The chain employs TRBV9 and TRBJ2-1; no clear D. Germline assignment: CDR1 SGDLS and CDR2 YYNGEE. The CDR3 sequence is 15 residues long. V shed 0 bases and J shed 5 bases, with 12 bases lying between them. The DNA for the CDR3 is TGTGCCAGCAGCGTAGGAAGGTCGGCCAACAATGAGCAGTTCTTC. Protein product: CASSVGRSANNEQFF.

The chain employs TRBV28 and TRBJ2-2, with 7 bases lining up with TRBD1. This CDR3 contains 14 residues. Germline V gives CDR1 MDHEN, CDR2 SYDVKM. V lost 9 bases, J lost 1 base, and 5 bases stayed unmatched. The CDR3 nucleotides read TGTGCCAGTAGACAGGGCCGGAACACCGGGGAGCTGTTTTTT. Translation gives CASRQGRNTGELFF. The full variable domain, with the rest looked up from reference TRBV28 and TRBJ2-2, is DVKVTQSSRYLVKRTGEKVFLECVQDMDHENMFWYRQDPGLGLRLIYFSYDVKMKEKGDIPEGYSVSREKKERFSLILESASTNQTSMYLCASRQGRNTGELFFGEGSRLTVL.

J is TRBJ2-1 and V is TRBV7-2; 7 nucleotides align to TRBD2. Trimming removed 3 bases from V and 6 bases from J; junction bases left unmatched: 8. Germline CDR1 reads SGHTA; CDR2 reads FQGNSA. The CDR3 length is 15 residues. CDR3 residues: CASSLDAGDSNEQFF. DNA for the CDR3: TGTGCCAGCAGCTTGGACGCGGGAGATAGCAATGAGCAGTTCTTC.

This chain uses TRBV20-1 with TRBJ1-5; maybe TRBD1 (5 bases). CDR1 is DFQATT and CDR2 is SNEGSKA in the germline V gene (reference sequence). CDR3 size: 15 residues. V lost 6 bases and J lost 2, with 17 bases in between. CDR3 loop: CSAEGRPTGNQPQHF. The CDR3 DNA follows: TGCAGTGCCGAGGGACGTCCGACGGGCAATCAGCCCCAGCATTTT.

For the CDR3, the DNA is TGTGCCAGCAGTGCCCAAGATGGGGGACTCTGGCTTGTCCCTAATGAAAAACTGTTTTTT. Residues: CASSAQDGGLWLVPNEKLFF. The chain links TRBV2 to TRBJ1-4; D may be TRBD1 (5 bases). The CDR3 is 20 amino acids. V lost 4 bases and J 3 bases, leaving 27 bases between the germline ends. Per the germline V gene, CDR1 is SNHLY and CDR2 is FYNNEI.

This chain uses TRBV12-3 or TRBV12-4 with TRBJ2-1; D unresolved. The V and J ends lost 8 bases and 10 bases respectively, with 6 bases between them. The CDR3 extends over 9 amino acids. The CDR3 sequence: CASAPEQFF. In nucleotides, the CDR3 is TGTGCCAGCGCCCCGGAGCAGTTCTTC.